What follows is one TCR beta chain and its context. Its cognate antigen is unknown. The source of the sample is a study of T cell responses to AZD1222 COVID-19 vaccine. The J segment lost 2 bases and the V segment lost 6 bases, leaving 12 bases of the junction unmatched. The CDR3 spans 18 residues. The V gene's germline CDR1 is MNHEY and CDR2 SVGEGT. Overall study findings and caveats: Repertoire sampling occurred only after the peak T cell response.

Using immunoSEQ multiplex PCR, the repertoire was profiled, and TCRdb retains in-frame clones only, with some absent. The table shows about 110,000 clones, with around 91% occurring only once. The sequencing here drew on peripheral blood, taken on day 0 of AZD1222 vaccination. The chain couples TRBV6-2 or TRBV6-3 to TRBJ1-5, with 11 bases identical to TRBD1. This sequence was found in an adult in good health. The CDR3 loop reads CASSPNLKGQGGNQPQHF. The CDR3, as DNA: TGTGCCAGCAGCCCTAACCTCAAGGGACAGGGGGGCAATCAGCCCCAGCATTTT.